This TCR beta chain was recorded in a study of T-cell memory formation after mild COVID-19. Study outcomes and limitations: The second-wave clones peaking on day 37 were not confirmed as SARS-CoV-2-specific. The study found contracting CD4+ clones mainly in CM and EM and contracting CD8+ clones in EMRA.

The sample holds a few counts of this clonotype. The antigen is not known. TCRdb recomputed calls from the 5' RACE reads with MiXCR, one row per CDR3 protein. The sample lists a few hundred thousand distinct CDR3 sequences, roughly 21% occurring once. Germline trimming cut 5 bases from V and 5 bases from J; bases unmatched to any gene: 5. Germline CDR1 is SGHNT and CDR2 is YENEEA. The CDR3 runs to 13 residues. The clonotype was recovered from an adult woman who had mild COVID-19 (a few samples of this study predate the infection). Cell type and time point are not known. The J gene is TRBJ2-7, the V gene TRBV11-3; 8 bases are shared with TRBD1. Sequenced material: PBMCs or a T cell subset sorted from them (not recorded which). The CDR3 sequence: CASSADRGDEQYF. The CDR3, as DNA: TGTGCCAGCAGCGCTGACAGGGGAGACGAGCAGTACTTC.